These 10 T cell receptor beta chains originate from one sample sequenced in a study of graft-versus-host responses after intestinal transplantation. TCRdb's copy holds only in-frame clones and misses some; the assay was immunoSEQ multiplex PCR. The sample lists some 41,000 clones, about 89% occurring once. The material was PBMCs, obtained approximately 320 days after intestinal transplant. All receptors come from a human patient who received an intestinal transplant, so some T cells may come from the graft donor.

This rearrangement joins TRBV2 to TRBJ2-7, with D uncertain. The CDR3 length is 12 residues. The V end was cut by 1 base, the J end by 3 bases, with 4 bases between. Germline lookup yields CDR1 SNHLY and CDR2 FYNNEI. CDR3 nucleotides: TGTGCCAGCAGTGAAGAGGGCTACGAGCAGTACTTC. This gives the protein CASSEEGYEQYF.

This rearrangement joins TRBV19 to TRBJ2-1; TRBD2 matches 14 bases. CDR1 is LNHDA, CDR2 SQIVND, per germline (reference sequence). There are 17 residues in the CDR3. V lost 4 bases to trimming and J lost 7 bases; unmatched junction nucleotides: 9. The CDR3 sequence: CASSKPGLAGVRNEQFF. CDR3 DNA: TGTGCCAGTAGTAAACCGGGACTAGCGGGGGTACGAAATGAGCAGTTCTTC.

The chain recombines TRBV2 with TRBJ1-2; D possibly corresponds to TRBD1 (5 bases). Trimming took 0 bases from V and 6 from J, leaving 14 bases between them. Germline-derived CDR1 and CDR2 are SNHLY and FYNNEI. The CDR3 sequence is 15 residues long. CDR3 bases: TGTGCCAGCAGTGAAGCCTTGGGCAGGGTGGATGGCTACACCTTC. This sequence encodes CASSEALGRVDGYTF. Looking up the rest from reference TRBV2 and TRBJ1-2 gives the full variable domain: EPEVTQTPSHQVTQMGQEVILRCVPISNHLYFYWYRQILGQKVEFLVSFYNNEISEKSEIFDDQFSVERPDGSNFTLKIRSTKLEDSAMYFCASSEALGRVDGYTFGSGTRLTVV.

V usage is TRBV4-2 and J usage is TRBJ2-2, with 10 bases aligning to TRBD2. The V gene end was trimmed by 4 bases and the J gene end by 7 bases; junction bases not matched to a gene: 18. Germline V gives CDR1 LGHNA, CDR2 YNFKEQ. The CDR3 is 19 amino acids. The chain's CDR3 is CASSPLPARLAGVIGELFF. The DNA of the CDR3 is TGTGCCAGCAGCCCCTTACCCGCCCGTCTAGCGGGAGTAATCGGGGAGCTGTTTTTT.

V gene TRBV18 combines with J gene TRBJ1-1; weak D call: TRBD1 (6 bases). Germline V gene data show CDR1 as KGHSH and CDR2 as LQKENI. CDR3 size: 13 residues. Trimming stripped 6 bases from V and 1 base from J, with 9 bases between. This chain's CDR3 is CASSQGRNTEAFF. In DNA, the CDR3 is TGTGCCAGCTCCCAGGGGAGGAACACTGAAGCTTTCTTT.

The V call is TRBV29-1, the J call TRBJ2-7; 7 nucleotides match TRBD1. The length of the CDR3 is 15 residues. Trimming at V came to 3 bases and at J to 0 bases, leaving 8 bases not matched to a gene. In germline, CDR1 is SQVTM, CDR2 ANQGSEA. The CDR3 DNA sequence: TGCAGCGTTGAGATGGAGGCAGGGGGCTCCTACGAGCAGTACTTC. Protein product: CSVEMEAGGSYEQYF.

This sequence joins TRBV11-2 and TRBJ2-7, with TRBD2 matching over 8 bases. Germline assignment: CDR1 SGHAT and CDR2 FQNNGV. The CDR3 consists of 17 residues. The ends lost 0 bases at V and 4 bases at J; junction bases unmatched: 11. CDR3 loop: CASSLDSSGSRGYEQYF. The CDR3 nucleotides are TGTGCCAGCAGCTTAGACTCAAGCGGGAGTAGAGGGTACGAGCAGTACTTC.

The CDR3 loop is CSAQRPGLALHEQFF. In nucleotides, the CDR3 is TGCAGCGCCCAGCGTCCGGGACTAGCTCTTCATGAGCAGTTCTTC. V usage is TRBV29-1 and J usage is TRBJ2-1; 9 bases fit TRBD2. Germline CDR1 reads SQVTM; CDR2 reads ANQGSEA. J was trimmed by 8 bases and V by 7 bases; bases with no gene match: 15. CDR3 length: 15 residues.

The V gene is TRBV28, the J gene TRBJ1-5; TRBD1 matches 9 bases. J lost 1 base, V lost 5 bases, and 6 bases had no gene match. Germline values: CDR1 MDHEN, CDR2 SYDVKM. The CDR3 sequence is 16 residues long. CDR3 sequence reads: CASSPPGQGSNQPQHF. The CDR3 coding sequence is TGTGCCAGCAGTCCACCGGGACAGGGAAGCAATCAGCCCCAGCATTTT. Filled out from reference TRBV28 and TRBJ1-5, the complete variable domain reads DVKVTQSSRYLVKRTGEKVFLECVQDMDHENMFWYRQDPGLGLRLIYFSYDVKMKEKGDIPEGYSVSREKKERFSLILESASTNQTSMYLCASSPPGQGSNQPQHFGDGTRLSIL.

The CDR3 sequence is CASSRPTSGEETQYF. In DNA, the CDR3 is TGTGCCAGCAGCCGGCCCACTAGCGGGGAAGAGACCCAGTACTTC. The chain is built from TRBV5-4 and TRBJ2-5; 10 bases fit TRBD2. The junction had 6 bases not matched to a gene; V was cut back by 4 bases and J by 3 bases. The CDR3 length is 15 residues. Germline V lookup: CDR1 SGHNT, CDR2 YYREEE (reference sequence).